The entry below gives a single T cell receptor (beta chain) sequence along with its context. Its specificity is not known. Assay: immunoSEQ multiplex PCR; the TCRdb copy retains only in-frame clones and omits some. The sample lists about 150,000 clones, 90% occurring once. This specimen belongs to a study of cytomegalovirus exposure and HLA in healthy donors. Study-wide points: Overall, approximately 150 TCR beta chains were annotated as cytomegalovirus-associated. The classifier, whose performance was assessed in both the original and validation cohorts, reportedly diagnosed cytomegalovirus status with high specificity and sensitivity. Specificity of three CMV-associated chains for CMV antigens was verified in vitro.

V lost 6 bases and J lost 2, with 8 bases in between. Germline lookup yields CDR1 MDHEN and CDR2 SYDVKM. The CDR3 sequence is 13 residues long. The clonotype was recovered from a woman aged 25-40 years in good health and CMV-seropositive. This chain links TRBV28 with TRBJ1-3; D uncertain. The sample consisted of PBMCs. CDR3 DNA sequence: TGTGCCAGCAGGGAGGTTCCTGGAAACACCATATATTTT. Translating it yields CASREVPGNTIYF.